The next 22 T cell receptor beta chains were all read from a single sample in a study of early T cells in non-severe SARS-CoV-2 infection. TCRdb reprocessed the 5' RACE reads via MiXCR and lists one record per CDR3 protein. Of 60,000 to 75,000 distinct CDR3 sequences in the sample, 10% to 15% were seen once. Sequenced input: whole blood. The receptors were gathered from an adult who was a healthcare worker with PCR-confirmed SARS-CoV-2 infection or an uninfected control (not recorded which).

This clonotype was detected ten times or more. J is TRBJ2-7 and V is TRBV5-8; weak D call: TRBD1 (5 bases). This CDR3 region has 14 residues. Germline values: CDR1 SGHTS, CDR2 YDEGEE. The germline V and J ends were trimmed by 4 bases and 3 bases, with 14 bases remaining between them. This CDR3 is CASSPKDSFYEQYF. The CDR3 region has the DNA TGTGCCAGCAGCCCCAAAGACAGCTTCTACGAGCAGTACTTC.

At least ten counts were recorded for this clonotype. The chain has TRBV20-1 and TRBJ1-1, with 10 bases aligning to TRBD1. V trimming: 4 bases; J trimming: 5 bases; junction bases outside the gene matches: 13. The germline V gene has CDR1 DFQATT and CDR2 SNEGSKA (reference sequence). CDR3 length: 16 amino acids. CDR3 bases: TGCAGTGCTACCGTGGGGGGACAGGGGTTCGGTACTGAAGCTTTCTTT. Its protein is CSATVGGQGFGTEAFF.

This clonotype was detected a few times. The chain couples TRBV29-1 to TRBJ2-7; TRBD1 might be the D (5 bases). The V and J ends lost 6 bases and 3 bases respectively, with 21 bases between them. This CDR3 is built from 15 residues. Per the germline V gene, CDR1 is SQVTM and CDR2 is ANQGSEA. Here the CDR3 DNA reads TGCAGCGTCATCGCACTCGACAGTCTCTTCTACGAGCAGTACTTC. It translates to CSVIALDSLFYEQYF.

This clonotype has at least ten counts. The chain recombines TRBV7-6 with TRBJ1-6, with D unclear. This CDR3 is built from 14 residues. Germline-derived CDR1 and CDR2 are SGHVS and FNYEAQ. V dropped 5 bases and J dropped 7 bases, with 12 bases sitting between them. The CDR3 sequence is CASSPLGANSPLHF. As DNA, the CDR3 is TGTGCCAGCAGCCCCTTAGGCGCGAATTCACCCCTCCACTTT. The full variable domain, completed using reference TRBV7-6 and TRBJ1-6, is GAGVSQSPRYKVTKRGQDVALRCDPISGHVSLYWYRQALGQGPEFLTYFNYEAQQDKSGLPNDRFSAERPEGSISTLTIQRTEQRDSAMYRCASSPLGANSPLHFGNGTRLTVT.

This clonotype was seen a few times. V usage is TRBV20-1 and J usage is TRBJ1-1; D perhaps matches TRBD1 (5 bases). The V end was cut by 5 bases, the J end by 4 bases, with 11 bases between. Germline V gene sequence: CDR1 DFQATT, CDR2 SNEGSKA (reference sequence). The CDR3 extends over 12 amino acids. This CDR3 is CSAWQGFTEAFF. CDR3 nucleotide sequence: TGCAGTGCTTGGCAGGGATTCACTGAAGCTTTCTTT.

At least ten counts were recorded for this clonotype. The chain employs TRBV10-1 and TRBJ2-2; D ambiguous. V was pared by 3 bases and J by 1 base, with 9 bases between. Germline CDR1 WNHNN, CDR2 SYGVQD (reference sequence). The CDR3 totals 15 residues. The CDR3 sequence: CASSDSRRNTGELFF. CDR3 coding DNA: TGCGCCAGCAGTGATAGCCGGAGGAACACCGGGGAGCTGTTTTTT.

The rearrangement uses TRBV12-5 and TRBJ2-2, with D perhaps given as TRBD1 or TRBD2 (5 bases each). CDR1 is LGHNT and CDR2 is FRNRAP in the germline V gene. CDR3 size: 19 residues. The V end was cut by 3 bases, the J end by 1 base, with 21 bases between. Here the CDR3 DNA reads TGTGCTAGTGGTTTTTGGGACGGCTGGACCTGGAGGAACACCGGGGAGCTGTTTTTT. Translation gives CASGFWDGWTWRNTGELFF.

This clonotype has at least ten counts. The chain recombines TRBV11-2 with TRBJ1-3, with D unclear. The CDR3 consists of 14 residues. Germline loops: CDR1 SGHAT, CDR2 FQNNGV. V lost 4 bases to trimming and J lost 1 base, with 8 bases between them. The CDR3 region is CASSSVDSGNTIYF. The CDR3 bases are TGTGCCAGCAGCTCCGTGGATTCTGGAAACACCATATATTTT. Together with reference TRBV11-2 and TRBJ1-3, the CDR3 gives the full variable domain: EAGVAQSPRYKIIEKRQSVAFWCNPISGHATLYWYQQILGQGPKLLIQFQNNGVVDDSQLPKDRFSAERLKGVDSTLKIQPAKLEDSAVYLCASSSVDSGNTIYFGEGSWLTVV.

This clonotype appeared a few times. The rearrangement links TRBV6-5 to TRBJ2-7; possibly TRBD2 for D (5 bases). The length of the CDR3 is 15 residues. Germline V gene sequence: CDR1 MNHEY, CDR2 SVGAGI. The germline V and J ends were trimmed by 4 bases and 2 bases, with 15 bases remaining between them. CDR3: CASSLRAASPYEQYF. In nucleotides, the CDR3 is TGTGCCAGCAGTTTGAGGGCGGCAAGCCCCTACGAGCAGTACTTC.

This clonotype was counted ten times or more. The chain has TRBV20-1 and TRBJ1-2; D unresolved. Germline CDR1 reads DFQATT; CDR2 reads SNEGSKA (reference sequence). The CDR3 runs 10 residues. The V end lost 6 bases, the J end lost 8 bases, and 10 bases lay between the germline ends. CDR3 bases: TGCAGTGCAGGACCGGGAGGCTACACCTTC. This sequence encodes CSAGPGGYTF.

In its sample, this clonotype was seen many times. This chain uses TRBV18 with TRBJ1-1, with no clear D. The CDR3 spans 18 residues. V was shortened by 0 bases and J by 0 bases, with 17 bases between the two germline ends. Germline V gives CDR1 KGHSH, CDR2 LQKENI. The CDR3 here is CASSPPQRKTRMNTEAFF. Written as DNA, the CDR3 is TGTGCCAGCTCACCACCCCAGAGGAAAACTCGCATGAACACTGAAGCTTTCTTT.

This clonotype has more than one count but fewer than ten. The V gene is TRBV7-3, the J gene TRBJ2-2; D is possibly TRBD2 (5 bases). The CDR3 loop spans 19 amino acids. CDR1 is SGHTA, CDR2 FQGTGA, per germline. V lost 2 bases, J lost 1 base, and 20 bases lay in between. This CDR3 is CASSLSGRGRMGNTGELFF. The CDR3 DNA reads as TGTGCCAGCAGCTTATCCGGTCGAGGGCGAATGGGGAACACCGGGGAGCTGTTTTTT.

The sample holds many counts of this clonotype. The chain links TRBV6-5 to TRBJ2-7, with D unresolved. The CDR3 length is 15 residues. Between the trimmed V and J ends, which lost 2 bases and 6 bases, there was a span of 17 bases. Germline CDR1 and CDR2: MNHEY and SVGAGI. CDR3 loop: CASSYRVALPGEQYF. The CDR3 nucleotides are TGTGCCAGCAGTTACAGGGTCGCCCTACCTGGCGAGCAGTACTTC.

In DNA form, the CDR3 reads TGTGCCAGCAGTGGGGTCGTGGATATGGAGACCCAGTACTTC. Residues: CASSGVVDMETQYF. The rearrangement joins TRBV2 to TRBJ2-5; D call uncertain. This CDR3 region has 14 residues. Germline CDR1 and CDR2: SNHLY and FYNNEI. The V end was cut by 4 bases, the J end by 5 bases, with 14 bases between.

This clonotype came up many times. The chain is built from TRBV12-3 or TRBV12-4 and TRBJ1-1, with a possible D match to TRBD1 (5 bases). Trimming took 6 bases from V and 6 from J, leaving 20 bases between them. CDR3 length: 15 residues. The CDR3, as DNA: TGTGCCAGCAGCCCACACTTCGGGAGGGGCGCTGAAGCTTTCTTT. This sequence encodes CASSPHFGRGAEAFF.

This clonotype has a handful of counts. The genes are TRBV7-8 and TRBJ2-7; D is undetermined. The CDR3 runs to 15 residues. V lost 5 bases to trimming and J lost 2 bases, with 16 bases between them. Germline V gene lookup returns CDR1 SGHVS and CDR2 FQNEAQ. DNA for the CDR3: TGTGCCAGCAGCCCTACCCCTAGGGCGACCTACGAGCAGTACTTC. This sequence encodes CASSPTPRATYEQYF. The whole variable domain, filled in from reference TRBV7-8 and TRBJ2-7, reads GAGVSQSPRYKVAKRGQDVALRCDPISGHVSLFWYQQALGQGPEFLTYFQNEAQLDKSGLPSDRFFAERPEGSVSTLKIQRTQQEDSAVYLCASSPTPRATYEQYFGPGTRLTVT.

The V and J genes are TRBV10-3 and TRBJ2-7; D is uncertain. The V and J ends lost 0 bases and 2 bases respectively, with 2 bases between them. The CDR3 contains 12 residues. Germline values: CDR1 ENHRY, CDR2 SYGVKD. CDR3 bases: TGTGCCATCAGTGAGTCCCCCTACGAGCAGTACTTC. This sequence encodes CAISESPYEQYF.

The table lists this clonotype with a few counts. The chain combines TRBV20-1 with TRBJ2-5, with TRBD2 as a possible D gene (6 bases). The CDR3 runs 14 residues. Germline lookup yields CDR1 DFQATT and CDR2 SNEGSKA (reference sequence). V was cut by 1 base and J by 7 bases, with 16 bases left in between. The CDR3 sequence: CSARGSSGPTTQYF. As DNA, the CDR3 is TGCAGTGCTAGAGGGAGTAGCGGCCCGACGACCCAGTACTTC.

This clonotype appeared a few times. The V call is TRBV6-5, the J call TRBJ2-2, with D perhaps assigned TRBD1 or TRBD2 (5 bases each). V lost 1 base and J 6 bases, leaving 18 bases between the germline ends. The CDR3 length is 17 residues. Germline CDR1 is MNHEY and CDR2 is SVGAGI. The CDR3 nucleotides read TGTGCCAGCAGTTACTTATCGGCAGGGACGGCGGCCGGGGAGCTGTTTTTT. Its translation: CASSYLSAGTAAGELFF.

The J gene is TRBJ2-2, the V gene TRBV2, with D perhaps TRBD1 or TRBD2 (5 bases each). CDR3 length: 15 amino acids. The germline gives CDR1 SNHLY, CDR2 FYNNEI. Trimming stripped 6 bases from V and 5 bases from J, with 16 bases between. Here the CDR3 reads CASRRTRWGTGELFF. The DNA for the CDR3 is TGTGCCAGCAGGAGGACACGGTGGGGGACCGGGGAGCTGTTTTTT.

This clonotype was seen a few times. The chain has TRBV12-5 and TRBJ2-2; D not resolved. Germline values: CDR1 LGHNT, CDR2 FRNRAP. The length of the CDR3 is 14 residues. V was pared by 7 bases and J by 3 bases, with 12 bases between. The CDR3 coding sequence is TGTGCTAGTGAAGGCACAAGATACACCGGGGAGCTGTTTTTT. Translating gives CASEGTRYTGELFF. Full variable domain (rest looked up from reference TRBV12-5 and TRBJ2-2): DARVTQTPRHKVTEMGQEVTMRCQPILGHNTVFWYRQTMMQGLELLAYFRNRAPLDDSGMPKDRFSAEMPDATLATLKIQPSEPRDSAVYFCASEGTRYTGELFFGEGSRLTVL.

This clonotype was counted ten times or more. The rearrangement links TRBV7-9 to TRBJ2-5; D remains unclear. Trimming left V 7 bases short and J 7 bases short, with 10 bases between. The CDR3 runs 11 residues. CDR1 is SEHNR and CDR2 is FQNEAQ in the germline V gene (reference sequence). This chain's CDR3 is CASTQEGTQYF. The CDR3 DNA reads TGTGCCAGCACCCAAGAAGGGACCCAGTACTTC.